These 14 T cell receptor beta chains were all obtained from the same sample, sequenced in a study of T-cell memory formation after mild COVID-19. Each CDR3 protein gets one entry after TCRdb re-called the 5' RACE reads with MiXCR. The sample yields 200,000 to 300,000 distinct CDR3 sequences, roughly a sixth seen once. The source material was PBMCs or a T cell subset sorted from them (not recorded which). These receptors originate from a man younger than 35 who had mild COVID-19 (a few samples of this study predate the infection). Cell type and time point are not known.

The CDR3 DNA reads TGTGCCAGCAGTTACTCCGGGGATGGAGCGTATGGCGGGGAGCTGTTTTTT. Encoded protein: CASSYSGDGAYGGELFF. The chain couples TRBV6-5 to TRBJ2-2; a weak D match, TRBD2 (5 bases). Germline-derived CDR1 and CDR2 are MNHEY and SVGAGI. This CDR3 is built from 17 residues. V dropped 0 bases and J dropped 7 bases, with 18 bases sitting between them.

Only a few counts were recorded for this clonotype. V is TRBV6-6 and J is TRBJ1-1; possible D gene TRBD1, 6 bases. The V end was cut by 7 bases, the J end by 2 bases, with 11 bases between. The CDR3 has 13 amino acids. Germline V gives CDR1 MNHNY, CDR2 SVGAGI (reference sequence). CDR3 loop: CASKTGSNTEAFF. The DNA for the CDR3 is TGTGCCAGCAAAACAGGGTCCAACACTGAAGCTTTCTTT.

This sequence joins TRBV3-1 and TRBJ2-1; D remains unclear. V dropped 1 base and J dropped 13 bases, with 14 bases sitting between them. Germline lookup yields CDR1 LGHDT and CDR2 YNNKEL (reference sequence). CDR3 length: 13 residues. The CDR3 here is CASSQVLFKVQFF. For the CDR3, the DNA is TGTGCCAGCAGCCAAGTCCTGTTCAAGGTTCAGTTCTTC.

The CDR3 DNA reads TGTGCCAGCAGCGCAGGGGGTACGCAGTATTTT. Its protein is CASSAGGTQYF. The V and J genes are TRBV2 and TRBJ2-3; 7 bases map to TRBD1. The CDR3 covers 11 residues. Germline lookup yields CDR1 SNHLY and CDR2 FYNNEI. The V segment lost 6 bases and the J segment 8 bases; nucleotides outside the gene matches: 2.

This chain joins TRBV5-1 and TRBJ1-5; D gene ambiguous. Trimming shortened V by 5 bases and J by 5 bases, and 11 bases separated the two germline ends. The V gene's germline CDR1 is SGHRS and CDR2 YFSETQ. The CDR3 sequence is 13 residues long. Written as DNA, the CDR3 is TGCGCCAGCAGGACCGGCCTCGATCAGCCCCAGCATTTT. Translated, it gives CASRTGLDQPQHF.

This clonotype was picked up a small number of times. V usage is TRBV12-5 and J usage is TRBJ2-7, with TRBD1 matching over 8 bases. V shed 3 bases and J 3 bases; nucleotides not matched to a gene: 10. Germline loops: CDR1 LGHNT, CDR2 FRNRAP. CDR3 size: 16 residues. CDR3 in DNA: TGTGCTAGTGGTTTCAGGGGGCCCCGTGCCCGCTACGAGCAGTACGTC. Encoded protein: CASGFRGPRARYEQYV.

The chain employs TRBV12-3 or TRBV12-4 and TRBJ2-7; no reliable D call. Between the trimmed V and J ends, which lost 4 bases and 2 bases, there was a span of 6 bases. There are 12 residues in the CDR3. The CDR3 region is CASSSDPYEQYF. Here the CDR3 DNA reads TGTGCCAGCAGTTCGGATCCCTACGAGCAGTACTTC.

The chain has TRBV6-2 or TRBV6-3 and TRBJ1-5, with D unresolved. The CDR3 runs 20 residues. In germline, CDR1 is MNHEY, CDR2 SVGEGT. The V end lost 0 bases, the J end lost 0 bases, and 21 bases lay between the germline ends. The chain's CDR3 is CASSYSYRSGGSYSNQPQHF. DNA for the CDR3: TGTGCCAGCAGTTACTCTTATCGGTCGGGCGGAAGTTATAGCAATCAGCCCCAGCATTTT.

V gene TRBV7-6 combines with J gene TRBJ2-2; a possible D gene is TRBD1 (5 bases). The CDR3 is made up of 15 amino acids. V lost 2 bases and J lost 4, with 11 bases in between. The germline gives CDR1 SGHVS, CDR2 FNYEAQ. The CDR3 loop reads CASSLRQGPTGELFF. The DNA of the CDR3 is TGTGCCAGCAGCTTACGGCAGGGCCCCACCGGGGAGCTGTTTTTT.

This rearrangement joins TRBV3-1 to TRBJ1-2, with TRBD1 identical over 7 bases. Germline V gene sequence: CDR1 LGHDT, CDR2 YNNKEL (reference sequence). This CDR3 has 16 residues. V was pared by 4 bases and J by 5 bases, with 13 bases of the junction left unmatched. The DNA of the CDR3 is TGTGCCAGCAGCCCCCCCGAGACAGGGCAAGTTTATGGCTACACCTTC. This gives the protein CASSPPETGQVYGYTF.

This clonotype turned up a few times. Here the CDR3 reads CATSRDSDTQYF. CDR3 coding DNA: TGTGCCACCAGCAGAGATTCAGATACGCAGTATTTT. This chain connects TRBV15 to TRBJ2-3; no definite D call. The CDR3 sequence is 12 residues long. Between the trimmed V and J ends, which lost 0 bases and 4 bases, there was a span of 2 bases. Germline values: CDR1 LNHNV, CDR2 YYDKDF (reference sequence).

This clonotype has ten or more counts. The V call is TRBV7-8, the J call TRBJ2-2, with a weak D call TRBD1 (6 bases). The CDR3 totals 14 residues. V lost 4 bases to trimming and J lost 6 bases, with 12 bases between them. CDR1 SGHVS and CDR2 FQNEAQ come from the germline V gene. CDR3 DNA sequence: TGTGCCAGCAGCTCCTGGGACATTCCCGGGGAGCTGTTTTTT. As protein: CASSSWDIPGELFF.

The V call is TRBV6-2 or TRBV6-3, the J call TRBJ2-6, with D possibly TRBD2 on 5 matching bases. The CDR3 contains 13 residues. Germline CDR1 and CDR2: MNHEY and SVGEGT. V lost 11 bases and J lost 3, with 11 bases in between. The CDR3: CAHARVGANVLTF. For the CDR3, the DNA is TGTGCCCATGCGAGGGTTGGGGCCAACGTCCTGACTTTC.

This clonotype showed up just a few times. The CDR3 here is CASSLRGSRTDTQYF. CDR3 in DNA: TGTGCCAGCAGCCTCCGAGGGTCGCGCACAGATACGCAGTATTTT. This rearrangement joins TRBV7-6 to TRBJ2-3; possible D gene TRBD2, 5 bases. CDR1 is SGHVS, CDR2 FNYEAQ, per germline. CDR3 length equals 15 residues. With 5 bases removed from V and 1 base from J, the gap between germline ends came to 13 bases.